This is a list of T cell receptor beta chains from one sample in a study of blood T cell repertoires in COVID-19. Data came from immunoSEQ multiplex PCR; TCRdb stores just in-frame clones and leaves some out. The repertoire holds about 310,000 clones, with roughly 90% as singletons. Input material: peripheral blood. The receptors here all came from a woman aged 25 to 39 with COVID-19, enrolled during active disease. Each CDR3 is given with its conserved first and last residue. Each record gives: D gene, J gene, V gene, clone size, CDR3 DNA, CDR3 protein. D genes are given only for firm matches. For some rows the clone size is stated as once, few or many, or as a class when expanded; others skip it.

>TRBD2|TRBJ2-3|TRBV7-9|NA
TGTGCCAGCAGCTTAGCGGCTAGCGGATCCACAGATACGCAGTATTTT
CASSLAASGSTDTQYF
>NA|TRBJ1-2|TRBV19|few
TGTGCCAGTACCCCCGGCGGAGCAGGGACTCACTATGGCTACACCTTC
CASTPGGAGTHYGYTF
>NA|TRBJ2-3|TRBV27|NA
TGTGCCAGCAGACAGGCTAGCACAGATACGCAGTATTTT
CASRQASTDTQYF
>TRBD1|TRBJ1-2|TRBV27|NA
TGTGCCAGCAGCTGGACAGGTGGTAACTATGGCTACACCTTC
CASSWTGGNYGYTF
>NA|TRBJ1-1|TRBV7-8|NA
TGTGCCAGCAGCTTAGAGGGGGACGGGCTGAACACTGAAGCTTTCTTT
CASSLEGDGLNTEAFF
>NA|TRBJ2-7|TRBV11-2|NA
TGTGCCAGCAGCTTGAGACAGGCAGCCCACGAGCAGTACTTC
CASSLRQAAHEQYF
>TRBD1|TRBJ2-1|TRBV5-5|NA
TGTGCCAGCAGCACAATTCCGGGACAGGGGTACAATGAGCAGTTCTTC
CASSTIPGQGYNEQFF
>TRBD2|TRBJ2-2|TRBV6-4|few
TGTGCCAGCAGTCTCAGCGGGAGTAACACCGGGGAGCTGTTTTTT
CASSLSGSNTGELFF
>TRBD2|TRBJ2-5|TRBV6-5|NA
TGTGCCAGCAGAGCCCCTAGCGGACTGGGGACCCAGTACTTC
CASRAPSGLGTQYF
>NA|TRBJ2-1|TRBV11-2|NA
TGTGCCAGCAGCTTAATGGGAGGAAGGGAAAATGAGCAGTTCTTC
CASSLMGGRENEQFF
>TRBD1|TRBJ2-5|TRBV7-8|NA
TGTGCCAGCAGCTTAACGGACAGGGGGCTCGGAGAGACCCAGTACTTC
CASSLTDRGLGETQYF
>NA|TRBJ2-7|TRBV10-3|NA
TGTGCCATCAGTGAAGTAACGCGCGAGCAGTACTTC
CAISEVTREQYF
>NA|TRBJ2-7|TRBV21-1|NA
TGTGCCAGCAGCAAAGGGAACAGATCCTACGAGCAGTACTTC
CASSKGNRSYEQYF
>NA|TRBJ2-3|TRBV10-2|few
TGCGCCAGCAGTCAACAGGGAGATACGCAGTATTTT
CASSQQGDTQYF
>NA|TRBJ1-3|TRBV3-1/TRBV3-2|NA
TGTGCCAGCAGCCGGGGGGTAACATCAAGGGGACCCGGAAACACCATATATTTT
CASSRGVTSRGPGNTIYF
>TRBD1|TRBJ1-5|TRBV12-5|once
TGTGCTAGTGGTTTGAAGACAGGGGGCGAGATTGGCGGCAATCAGCCCCAGCATTTT
CASGLKTGGEIGGNQPQHF
>TRBD1|TRBJ1-2|TRBV28|NA
TGTGCCAGCAGGCCAGGGGGTTCCGGCTATGGCTACACCTTC
CASRPGGSGYGYTF
>TRBD1|TRBJ2-7|TRBV19|NA
TGTGCCAGTAAAGGGACAGCTACCTACGAGCAGTACTTC
CASKGTATYEQYF
>NA|TRBJ1-1|TRBV2|few
TGTGCCAGCAGGAGGAGGGCGGTGAACACTGAAGCTTTCTTT
CASRRRAVNTEAFF
>NA|TRBJ1-2|TRBV25-1|NA
TGTGCCAGCAGTATAGGGGAAATCTATGGCTACACCTTC
CASSIGEIYGYTF
>NA|TRBJ2-2|TRBV24-1|once
TGTGCCACCAGTGATTCCACAGGGAAGGACACCGGGGAGCTGTTTTTT
CATSDSTGKDTGELFF
>NA|TRBJ1-1|TRBV25-1|NA
TGTGCCAGCAGTACTAACACTGAAGCTTTCTTT
CASSTNTEAFF
>NA|TRBJ2-7|TRBV6-2/TRBV6-3|NA
TGTGCCAGCAGTGCCCGACCAGGCCTACTCTACGAGCAGTACTTC
CASSARPGLLYEQYF
>TRBD2|TRBJ2-1|TRBV19|NA
TGTGCCAGTAGTGCCAATAGCGGGTCCTACAATGAGCAGTTCTTC
CASSANSGSYNEQFF
>NA|TRBJ2-5|TRBV7-2|NA
TGTGCCAGCAGCACCACCGGGACTTTAGAGACCCAGTACTTC
CASSTTGTLETQYF
>NA|TRBJ1-1|TRBV3-1/TRBV3-2|NA
TGTGCCAGCAGCTCAACGGTCACCAACACTGAAGCTTTCTTT
CASSSTVTNTEAFF
>NA|TRBJ1-4|TRBV6-6|NA
TGTGCCAGCAGTTACGAGACTCGGTCCGAAAAACTGTTTTTT
CASSYETRSEKLFF
>NA|TRBJ1-2|TRBV28|few
TGTGCCAGTAAAAGGGGTTGGGGCTACACCTTC
CASKRGWGYTF
>TRBD1|TRBJ1-5|TRBV19|NA
TGTGCCGGGGGACAGGGGGGTCAGCCCCAGCATTTT
CAGGQGGQPQHF
>TRBD1|TRBJ1-1|TRBV3-1/TRBV3-2|NA
TGTGCCAGCAGCCAAGTTGGGACAGGAACTGAAGCTTTCTTT
CASSQVGTGTEAFF
>NA|TRBJ1-3|TRBV19|NA
TGTGCCAGTAGGCCTCAGGGGCCCGGAAACACCATATATTTT
CASRPQGPGNTIYF
>TRBD2|TRBJ2-1|TRBV9|NA
TGTGCCAGCAGCGTAACTAGCGGACAGTACAATGAGCAGTTCTTC
CASSVTSGQYNEQFF
>NA|TRBJ1-1|TRBV12-5|NA
TGTGCTAGTGGCATAGACACTGAAGCTTTCTTT
CASGIDTEAFF
>NA|TRBJ1-1|TRBV11-3|NA
TGTGCCAGCAGGCTCCCCCCACACCCGAACACTGAAGCTTTCTTT
CASRLPPHPNTEAFF
>NA|TRBJ1-1|TRBV19|NA
TGTGCCAGTAGTATGGGGCAGGGGAACACTGAAGCTTTCTTT
CASSMGQGNTEAFF
>NA|TRBJ1-3|TRBV6-6|NA
TGTGCCAGCAGTTACTCCCCAGGCTCTGGAAACACCATATATTTT
CASSYSPGSGNTIYF
>NA|TRBJ2-7|TRBV30|NA
TGTGCCTGGACCGATGGAAAACCAGGGCGCGAGCAGTACTTC
CAWTDGKPGREQYF
>NA|TRBJ1-2|TRBV12-3/TRBV12-4|NA
TGTGCCAGCAGTCCCCAGGATACCTATGGCTACACCTTC
CASSPQDTYGYTF
>NA|TRBJ2-7|TRBV5-1|once
TGCGCCAGCAGCTTGGGGGGGGACGAGCAGTACTTC
CASSLGGDEQYF
>TRBD1|TRBJ2-3|TRBV15|NA
TGTGCCACCAGCAGAGATCCGACAGGGGGATCAGATACGCAGTATTTT
CATSRDPTGGSDTQYF
>NA|TRBJ2-3|TRBV5-4|NA
TGTGCCAGCAGCCGCACGGGAGAGTGGGTAGATACGCAGTATTTT
CASSRTGEWVDTQYF
>TRBD2|TRBJ2-1|TRBV7-3|NA
TGTGCCAGCAGCTCTTCTCTTAGCGGGCGAGTCAATGAGCAGTTCTTC
CASSSSLSGRVNEQFF
>TRBD2|TRBJ2-1|TRBV11-2|NA
TGTGCCAGCAGCTTTCAGGCTAGCGGCCCTAATGAGCAGTTCTTC
CASSFQASGPNEQFF
>NA|TRBJ2-7|TRBV5-1|NA
TGCGCCAGCAGAATCCGGGACACTTCCTACGAGCAGTACTTC
CASRIRDTSYEQYF
>TRBD1|TRBJ1-5|TRBV27|NA
TGTGCCAGCAGTCCTTTAACAGGGGGAGGGAGGCAGCCCCAGCATTTT
CASSPLTGGGRQPQHF
>TRBD1|TRBJ1-2|TRBV7-3|NA
TGTGCCAGCAGCGTTACAGGGGCGGGAGGCTACACCTTC
CASSVTGAGGYTF
>NA|TRBJ1-4|TRBV27|NA
TGTGCCAGCAGTCCATCGCCGGGGGTGGGTAAAAATGAAAAACTGTTTTTT
CASSPSPGVGKNEKLFF
>TRBD1|TRBJ2-5|TRBV3-1/TRBV3-2|NA
TGTGCCAGCAGCCAAGGTGTAAGTTCAGGGGGCGCGAAGACCCAGTACTTC
CASSQGVSSGGAKTQYF
>NA|TRBJ2-5|TRBV5-1|NA
TGCGCCAGCAGCTTGGGGCTAGGCGGAGAGACCCAGTACTTC
CASSLGLGGETQYF
>NA|TRBJ1-2|TRBV7-7|NA
TGTGCCAGCAGCGCCTGGACACCTGGCTACACCTTC
CASSAWTPGYTF
>NA|TRBJ1-1|TRBV6-5|NA
TGTGCCAGCAGGGCAGGTATGAACACTGAAGCTTTCTTT
CASRAGMNTEAFF
>TRBD2|TRBJ2-7|TRBV5-6|NA
TGTGCCAGCAGCCGGACTAGCGGGGCGGGGGAAGAGCAGTACTTC
CASSRTSGAGEEQYF
>TRBD2|TRBJ2-1|TRBV5-6|NA
TGTGCCAGCAGCTTACTAGCGGGAGGGATGGATGAGCAGTTCTTC
CASSLLAGGMDEQFF
>TRBD2|TRBJ2-6|TRBV23-1|NA
TGCGCCAGCAGTCAAACGCATAGCGGGAGGGCGTGGGGGGCCAACGTCCTGACTTTC
CASSQTHSGRAWGANVLTF
>TRBD1|TRBJ2-1|TRBV6-4|NA
TGTGCCAGCTCAAGGGGGCCAGAGAATGAGCAGTTCTTC
CASSRGPENEQFF
>NA|TRBJ1-3|TRBV7-9|NA
TGTGCCAGCAGCTCCCGAGGCGGGGGCCTTACTGGAAACACCATATATTTT
CASSSRGGGLTGNTIYF
>TRBD1|TRBJ1-6|TRBV2|NA
TGTGCCAGCAACAAGGAAGGGGACAGGGTTAATTCACCCCTCCACTTT
CASNKEGDRVNSPLHF
>TRBD2|TRBJ2-5|TRBV5-3|NA
TGTGCCAGAAGCAACGGGACTAGCGGGCGCCTAATCGAGACCCAGTACTTC
CARSNGTSGRLIETQYF
>TRBD1|TRBJ1-6|TRBV6-6|NA
TGTGCCAGCAGTTTAACGGGACAGGGTTATAATTCACCCCTCCACTTT
CASSLTGQGYNSPLHF